This T cell receptor (beta chain) was identified in a study of cytomegalovirus exposure and HLA in healthy donors. PCR was performed using 60 Vbeta and 13 Jbeta primers. The assay was immunoSEQ multiplex PCR, and TCRdb's table has in-frame clones only and misses some. Of approximately 85,000 clones listed, roughly 78% are singletons. Germline-derived CDR1 and CDR2 are SGDLS and YYNGEE. This CDR3 has 13 amino acids. The V and J ends lost 7 bases and 3 bases, in that order; junction bases with no gene match: 6. This clone appeared a few times. This receptor was obtained from a man younger than 45 in good health and CMV-seronegative. The chain couples TRBV9 to TRBJ2-7, with 8 bases identical to TRBD1. The sample consisted of PBMCs. The CDR3 DNA reads as TGTGCCAGCGCGGGACAGGTGGACTACGAGCAGTACTTC. It yields the protein CASAGQVDYEQYF.